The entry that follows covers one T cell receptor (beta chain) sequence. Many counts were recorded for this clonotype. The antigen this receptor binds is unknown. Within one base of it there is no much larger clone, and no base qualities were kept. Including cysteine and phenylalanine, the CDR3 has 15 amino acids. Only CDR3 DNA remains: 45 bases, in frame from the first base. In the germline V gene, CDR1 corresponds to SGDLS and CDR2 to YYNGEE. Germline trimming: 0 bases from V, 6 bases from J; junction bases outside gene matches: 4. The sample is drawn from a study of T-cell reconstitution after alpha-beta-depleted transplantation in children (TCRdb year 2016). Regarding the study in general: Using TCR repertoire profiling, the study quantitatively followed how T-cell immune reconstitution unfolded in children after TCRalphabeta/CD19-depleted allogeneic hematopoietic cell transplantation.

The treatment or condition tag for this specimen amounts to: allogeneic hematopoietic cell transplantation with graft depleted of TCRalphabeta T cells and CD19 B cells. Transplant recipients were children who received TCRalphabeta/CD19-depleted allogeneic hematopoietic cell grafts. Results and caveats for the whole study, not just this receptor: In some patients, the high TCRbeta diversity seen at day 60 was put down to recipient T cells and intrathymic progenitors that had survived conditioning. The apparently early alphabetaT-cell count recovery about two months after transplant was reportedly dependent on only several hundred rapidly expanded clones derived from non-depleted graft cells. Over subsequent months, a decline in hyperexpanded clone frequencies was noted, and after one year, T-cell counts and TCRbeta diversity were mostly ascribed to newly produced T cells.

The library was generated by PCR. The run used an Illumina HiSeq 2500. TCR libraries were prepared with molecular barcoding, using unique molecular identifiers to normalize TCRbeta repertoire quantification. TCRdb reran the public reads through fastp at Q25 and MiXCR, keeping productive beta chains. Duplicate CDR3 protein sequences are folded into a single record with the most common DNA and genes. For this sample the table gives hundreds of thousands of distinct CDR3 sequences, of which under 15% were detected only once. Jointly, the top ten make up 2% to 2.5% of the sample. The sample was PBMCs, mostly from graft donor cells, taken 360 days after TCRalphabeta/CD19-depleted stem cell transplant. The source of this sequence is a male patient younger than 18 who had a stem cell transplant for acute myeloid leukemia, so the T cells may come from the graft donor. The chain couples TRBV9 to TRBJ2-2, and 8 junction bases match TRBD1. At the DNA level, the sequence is TGTGCCAGCAGCGTAGGAGGACAGGGCCCCGGGGAGCTGTTTTTT. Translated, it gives CASSVGGQGPGELFF.